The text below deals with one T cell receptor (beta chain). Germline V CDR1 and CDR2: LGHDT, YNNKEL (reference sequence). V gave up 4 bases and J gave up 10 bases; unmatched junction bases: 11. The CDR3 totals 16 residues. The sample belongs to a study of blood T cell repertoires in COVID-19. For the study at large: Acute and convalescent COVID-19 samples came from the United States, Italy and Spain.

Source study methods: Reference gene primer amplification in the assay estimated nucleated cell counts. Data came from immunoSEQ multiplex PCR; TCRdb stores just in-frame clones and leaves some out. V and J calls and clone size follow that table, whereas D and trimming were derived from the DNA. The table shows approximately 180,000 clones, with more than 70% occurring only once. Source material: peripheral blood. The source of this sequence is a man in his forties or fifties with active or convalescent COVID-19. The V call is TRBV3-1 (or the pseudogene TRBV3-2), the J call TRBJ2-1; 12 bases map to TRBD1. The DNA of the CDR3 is TGTGCCAGCAGCCTAAACTTAGGGACAGGGGGCAGGGAGCAGTTCTTC. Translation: CASSLNLGTGGREQFF.